The 17 T cell receptor beta chains below all came from one sample that was sequenced in a study of long-term antiretroviral therapy in people with HIV. Survey-level resolution applied to immunoSEQ assay v3.0. Only in-frame clones appear in the TCRdb table, and some are missing; sequencing was by immunoSEQ multiplex PCR. The sample holds around 27,000 clones; over 75% are singletons and the top ten take under 9%. The source was unsorted PBMCs, collected 3 years after starting antiretroviral therapy. These TCRs come from a man aged 40-50 years with HIV.

The chain recombines TRBV30 with TRBJ2-1; no clear D gene. Germline V CDR1 and CDR2: GTSNPN, SVGIG (reference sequence). The CDR3 contains 18 residues. Trimming pared 1 base from V and 2 bases from J, leaving 21 bases between. CDR3 region: CAWSGELLDFRTYNEQFF. The CDR3 bases are TGTGCCTGGAGTGGTGAGCTTTTGGATTTCCGCACCTACAATGAGCAGTTCTTC.

This chain joins TRBV9 and TRBJ2-7; the match to TRBD2 covers 7 bases. The CDR3 loop spans 14 amino acids. V shed 0 bases, J shed 6 bases, and the junction held 6 bases outside the gene matches. CDR1 and CDR2 (germline): SGDLS, YYNGEE. The CDR3 spells CASSVAAGESEQYF. Here the CDR3 DNA reads TGTGCCAGCAGCGTAGCTGCGGGGGAGTCCGAGCAGTACTTC.

V gene TRBV4-2 combines with J gene TRBJ1-6; D is ambiguous. Germline assignment: CDR1 LGHNA and CDR2 YNFKEQ. The CDR3 sequence is 17 residues long. Trimming left V 0 bases short and J 7 bases short, with 16 bases between. CDR3 bases: TGTGCCAGCAGCCAAGATAAGCTAGTTTCGTGGAATTCACCCCTCCACTTT. Its translation: CASSQDKLVSWNSPLHF.

This chain joins TRBV25-1 and TRBJ2-4; D not resolved. Germline assignment: CDR1 MGHDK and CDR2 SYGVNS. Trimming stripped 3 bases from V and 7 bases from J, with 10 bases between. The length of the CDR3 is 13 residues. The CDR3 loop is CASSERSLNIQYF. The CDR3 DNA reads TGTGCCAGCAGTGAGAGGAGCCTGAACATTCAGTACTTC.

The chain is built from TRBV27 and TRBJ2-7; TRBD1 matches 7 bases. Germline CDR1 is MNHEY and CDR2 is SMNVEV (reference sequence). The CDR3 has 15 residues. Losses at the gene ends were 2 bases for V and 3 bases for J; bases not matched to a gene: 7. The CDR3 sequence is CASSLDRVAIYEQYF. In DNA form, the CDR3 reads TGTGCCAGCAGTTTAGACAGGGTGGCAATCTACGAGCAGTACTTC.

This clone was seen a handful of times. The chain employs TRBV19 and TRBJ2-1; 7 bases fit TRBD2. The CDR3 has 16 amino acids. Germline lookup yields CDR1 LNHDA and CDR2 SQIVND (reference sequence). The V gene end was trimmed by 5 bases and the J gene end by 0 bases; junction bases not matched to a gene: 7. The CDR3 DNA reads as TGTGCCAGTAGTCCGGGACGGGGGGTCTCCTACAATGAGCAGTTCTTC. Protein product: CASSPGRGVSYNEQFF.

The chain has TRBV2 and TRBJ2-7; tentative D call: TRBD1 (6 bases). Per the germline V gene, CDR1 is SNHLY and CDR2 is FYNNEI. CDR3 length equals 14 residues. The V gene lost 0 bases and the J gene lost 2 bases, with 8 bases spanning the gap. CDR3 region: CASSEARGPYEQYF. CDR3 nucleotide sequence: TGTGCCAGCAGTGAAGCCAGGGGCCCCTACGAGCAGTACTTC.

A single count supports this clone. This chain joins TRBV29-1 and TRBJ2-1, with D tentatively TRBD2 (5 bases). The CDR3 is 16 amino acids. V was trimmed by 1 base and J by 4 bases, leaving 17 bases between them. CDR1 and CDR2 (germline): SQVTM, ANQGSEA. CDR3 sequence: CSVEGLFGKQYNEQFF. Here the CDR3 DNA reads TGCAGCGTTGAAGGGTTGTTCGGGAAACAATACAATGAGCAGTTCTTC.

V and J are TRBV4-1 and TRBJ2-2; D gene unclear. The CDR3 spans 14 residues. V was cut by 1 base and J by 6 bases, with 9 bases left in between. Germline lookup yields CDR1 MGHRA and CDR2 YSYEKL. In DNA form, the CDR3 reads TGCGCCAGCAGCCAAGTGGGTAGTCCCGGGGAGCTGTTTTTT. Translation gives CASSQVGSPGELFF.

The sample holds one count of this clone. This chain links TRBV5-1 with TRBJ1-1; possibly TRBD1 for D (5 bases). This CDR3 comprises 14 residues. The ends were cut back, 5 bases at V and 1 base at J, with 12 bases in the middle. Germline V lookup: CDR1 SGHRS, CDR2 YFSETQ. DNA for the CDR3: TGCGCCAGCAGGACTGGTACAGGGAACACTGAAGCTTTCTTT. Protein sequence: CASRTGTGNTEAFF.

The chain's CDR3 is CAWSGDSSYGYTF. In nucleotides, the CDR3 is TGTGCCTGGAGTGGGGACAGTTCCTATGGCTACACCTTC. The chain combines TRBV30 with TRBJ1-2; TRBD1 agrees at 7 bases. Germline loops: CDR1 GTSNPN, CDR2 SVGIG (reference sequence). V gave up 1 base and J gave up 4 bases; unmatched junction bases: 3. This CDR3 has 13 amino acids.

V and J are TRBV4-1 and TRBJ1-1; 9 nucleotides align to TRBD1. Germline values: CDR1 MGHRA, CDR2 YSYEKL. This CDR3 spans 15 amino acids. V shed 2 bases, J shed 1 base, and the junction held 2 bases outside the gene matches. The CDR3 region is CASSQQQGANTEAFF. As DNA, the CDR3 is TGCGCCAGCAGCCAACAACAGGGGGCGAACACTGAAGCTTTCTTT.

The V call is TRBV7-9, the J call TRBJ1-4, with 9 bases matching TRBD1. CDR1 is SEHNR, CDR2 FQNEAQ, per germline (reference sequence). The CDR3 length is 14 residues. J was trimmed by 7 bases and V by 3 bases; bases with no gene match: 3. This CDR3 reads CASSFTGGGEKLFF. CDR3 in DNA: TGTGCCAGCAGCTTCACAGGGGGCGGTGAAAAACTGTTTTTT.

The rearrangement joins TRBV5-1 to TRBJ1-2; the D is unclear. V gave up 0 bases and J gave up 6 bases, with 12 bases separating them. The CDR3 consists of 14 residues. CDR1 is SGHRS and CDR2 is YFSETQ in the germline V gene. CDR3 in DNA: TGCGCCAGCAGCTTGGAGCGACCCGGCGATGGCTACACCTTC. It is translated as CASSLERPGDGYTF. Full variable domain (outside the CDR3, taken from reference TRBV5-1 and TRBJ1-2): KAGVTQTPRYLIKTRGQQVTLSCSPISGHRSVSWYQQTPGQGLQFLFEYFSETQRNKGNFPGRFSGRQFSNSRSEMNVSTLELGDSALYLCASSLERPGDGYTFGSGTRLTVV.

The genes are TRBV5-1 and TRBJ2-1; D ambiguous. The CDR3 consists of 14 residues. CDR1 and CDR2 from the germline V gene are SGHRS and YFSETQ. Trimming stripped 5 bases from V and 1 base from J, with 10 bases between. The CDR3: CASSKGQSYNEQFF. CDR3 DNA sequence: TGCGCCAGCAGTAAGGGCCAATCCTACAATGAGCAGTTCTTC.

The chain joins TRBV28 to TRBJ2-1; 8 positions agree with TRBD2. Trimming at V came to 5 bases and at J to 0 bases, leaving 6 bases not matched to a gene. Germline CDR1 and CDR2: MDHEN and SYDVKM. This CDR3 has 16 amino acids. The chain's CDR3 is CASSPPSGSSYNEQFF. CDR3 DNA: TGTGCCAGCAGTCCACCAAGCGGGAGCTCCTACAATGAGCAGTTCTTC.

This rearrangement joins TRBV4-2 to TRBJ1-4; TRBD1 matches 9 bases. Germline CDR1 reads LGHNA; CDR2 reads YNFKEQ. Germline trimming cut 0 bases from V and 7 bases from J; bases unmatched to any gene: 6. The CDR3 runs to 16 residues. CDR3 in amino acids: CASSQEGQGGPEKLFF. The CDR3, as DNA: TGTGCCAGCAGCCAAGAGGGACAGGGCGGTCCTGAAAAACTGTTTTTT.